One sample yielded the 3 T cell receptor beta chains listed below, sequenced in a study of cytomegalovirus exposure and HLA in healthy donors. Only in-frame clones appear in the TCRdb table, and some are missing; sequencing was by immunoSEQ multiplex PCR. The sample has 110,000 to 150,000 clones, 84% seen once. The sample comprised PBMCs. All receptors derive from a woman in her thirties in good health and CMV-seronegative.

This clone was found once. The V and J genes are TRBV7-2 and TRBJ1-5, with 9 bases lining up with TRBD1. The CDR3 is made up of 14 amino acids. V was pared by 5 bases and J by 7 bases, with 6 bases of the junction left unmatched. Germline CDR1 and CDR2: SGHTA and FQGNSA. CDR3: CASSPRTGDQPQHF. In DNA, the CDR3 is TGTGCCAGCAGCCCCCGGACAGGGGACCAGCCCCAGCATTTT. The full variable domain, completed using reference TRBV7-2 and TRBJ1-5, is GAGVSQSPSNKVTEKGKDVELRCDPISGHTALYWYRQSLGQGLEFLIYFQGNSAPDKSGLPSDRFSAERTGGSVSTLTIQRTQQEDSAVYLCASSPRTGDQPQHFGDGTRLSIL.

V usage is TRBV7-2 and J usage is TRBJ2-7; 9 bases are shared with TRBD1. J lost 4 bases, V lost 5 bases, and 9 bases had no gene match. The CDR3 totals 15 residues. CDR1 SGHTA and CDR2 FQGNSA come from the germline V gene. CDR3 loop: CASSARGTGTYEQYF. In DNA form, the CDR3 reads TGTGCCAGCAGCGCAAGGGGGACAGGGACTTACGAGCAGTACTTC.

This clone was picked up a small number of times. Distinct nucleotide sequences in the sample also encode this CDR3. V and J are TRBV14 and TRBJ2-1; 7 positions agree with TRBD1. The germline CDR1 and CDR2 sequences are SGHDN and FVKESK. The CDR3 consists of 15 residues. V lost 0 bases, J lost 4 bases, and 3 bases stayed unmatched. The CDR3, as DNA: TGTGCCAGCAGCCAAGAGGCAGGGGGTTACAATGAGCAGTTCTTC. Protein: CASSQEAGGYNEQFF.